What follows are 20 T cell receptor beta chains derived from one specimen sequenced in a study of T-cell memory formation after mild COVID-19. TCRdb recomputed calls from the 5' RACE reads with MiXCR, one row per CDR3 protein. The sample has roughly 280,000 distinct CDR3 sequences, about 17% seen once; the top ten hold 22%. Sample: PBMCs or a T cell subset sorted from them (not recorded which). The receptors shown here come from a man younger than 30 who had mild COVID-19 (a few samples of this study predate the infection). Cell type and time point are not known.

The rearrangement uses TRBV29-1 and TRBJ1-1; weak D call: TRBD1 (5 bases). The CDR3 has 13 amino acids. CDR1 and CDR2 from the germline V gene are SQVTM and ANQGSEA. V lost 4 bases to trimming and J lost 2 bases, with 11 bases between them. The CDR3 sequence is CSVARTRNTEAFF. In DNA form, the CDR3 reads TGCAGCGTTGCACGGACACGCAACACTGAAGCTTTCTTT.

The sample holds a few counts of this clonotype. The chain links TRBV4-1 to TRBJ2-5; D gene ambiguous. Trimming removed 4 bases from V and 1 base from J, with 10 bases in between. This CDR3 has 14 amino acids. Germline-derived CDR1 and CDR2 are MGHRA and YSYEKL. DNA of the CDR3: TGCGCCAGCAGCCGGGCGCCATTCCAAGAGACCCAGTACTTC. This codes for CASSRAPFQETQYF.

The chain uses TRBV20-1 and TRBJ2-1, with 9 bases that match TRBD2. The CDR3 runs to 14 residues. V was clipped by 6 bases and J by 2 bases; unmatched bases: 5. Germline V gene sequence: CDR1 DFQATT, CDR2 SNEGSKA (reference sequence). CDR3 in DNA: TGCAGTGCAAGCCTAGCGGGGCCCTACAATGAGCAGTTCTTC. This codes for CSASLAGPYNEQFF.

The rearrangement links TRBV7-9 to TRBJ2-3; tentative D call: TRBD1 (5 bases). The V and J ends lost 5 bases and 3 bases respectively, with 12 bases between them. The CDR3 sequence is 14 residues long. Germline V gives CDR1 SEHNR, CDR2 FQNEAQ (reference sequence). The CDR3 nucleotides are TGTGCCAGCAGCCCGTGGGGCTTAACAGATACGCAGTATTTT. This translates into CASSPWGLTDTQYF.

This clonotype occurred many times. The chain links TRBV7-2 to TRBJ2-5; 9 bases are shared with TRBD2. Looked up from germline, CDR1 is SGHTA and CDR2 is FQGNSA. This CDR3 region has 18 residues. V dropped 1 base and J dropped 5; count of bases not matched to a gene: 14. The CDR3 bases are TGTGCCAGCAGCTTAGGCGGTGCTAGCGGGGCCCCTCGGGAGACCCAGTACTTC. Its translation is CASSLGGASGAPRETQYF.

This chain joins TRBV28 and TRBJ2-6; maybe TRBD2 (5 bases). V was trimmed by 2 bases and J by 0 bases, leaving 8 bases between them. Germline CDR1 MDHEN, CDR2 SYDVKM. The CDR3 is 16 residues long. The DNA for the CDR3 is TGTGCCAGCAGTTTACGGGGATACTCTGGGGCCAACGTCCTGACTTTC. This codes for CASSLRGYSGANVLTF.

The chain is built from TRBV7-2 and TRBJ2-5; D not certain. Germline V gene lookup returns CDR1 SGHTA and CDR2 FQGNSA. This CDR3 is built from 14 residues. Trimming shortened V by 1 base and J by 4 bases, and 10 bases separated the two germline ends. CDR3: CASSLVPSRETQYF. CDR3 in DNA: TGTGCCAGCAGCTTAGTACCTAGTCGAGAGACCCAGTACTTC.

This clonotype was detected only a few times. The V call is TRBV7-6, the J call TRBJ2-3; D unresolved. Germline V gene sequence: CDR1 SGHVS, CDR2 FNYEAQ. The V gene lost 7 bases and the J gene lost 4 bases, with 18 bases spanning the gap. The CDR3 runs to 15 residues. CDR3: CASTYLDGEADTQYF. Here the CDR3 DNA reads TGTGCCAGCACCTACCTTGACGGTGAGGCAGATACGCAGTATTTT.

The chain links TRBV5-1 to TRBJ2-1; D possibly uses TRBD1 or TRBD2 (5 bases each). CDR3 length equals 16 residues. With 1 base removed from V and 0 bases from J, the gap between germline ends came to 11 bases. Germline-derived CDR1 and CDR2 are SGHRS and YFSETQ. In DNA, the CDR3 is TGCGCCAGCAGCTTGCAGGGACCTAGCTCCTACAATGAGCAGTTCTTC. Amino acids: CASSLQGPSSYNEQFF.

This clonotype has more than one count but fewer than ten. The chain carries TRBV9 and TRBJ1-1; TRBD1 is a possible D gene (5 bases). The CDR3 spans 13 residues. In germline, CDR1 is SGDLS, CDR2 YYNGEE. Trimming took 3 bases from V and 4 from J, leaving 10 bases between them. In nucleotides, the CDR3 is TGTGCCAGCAGCGAATTCACAGGCACTGAAGCTTTCTTT. Residues: CASSEFTGTEAFF.

CDR3 coding DNA: TGTGCCAGCAGTGCGGGACTCTACACTGAAGCTTTCTTT. Its translation: CASSAGLYTEAFF. The chain combines TRBV6-6 with TRBJ1-1; TRBD1 might be the D (5 bases). V was shortened by 5 bases and J by 3 bases, with 10 bases between the two germline ends. The CDR3 extends over 13 amino acids. Germline V gene sequence: CDR1 MNHNY, CDR2 SVGAGI (reference sequence).

The table lists this clonotype with many counts. The chain has TRBV12-3 or TRBV12-4 and TRBJ2-3; D is perhaps TRBD1 or TRBD2 (5 bases each). The V and J ends lost 3 bases and 2 bases respectively, with 15 bases between them. This CDR3 is 16 amino acids long. The chain's CDR3 is CASSLRDGVFTDTQYF. The CDR3 coding sequence is TGTGCCAGCAGTTTGAGGGACGGGGTATTCACAGATACGCAGTATTTT.

This clonotype was found a few times. This chain links TRBV20-1 with TRBJ2-7; D may be TRBD2 (5 bases). Trimming pared 5 bases from V and 2 bases from J, leaving 19 bases between. CDR1 and CDR2 (germline): DFQATT, SNEGSKA (reference sequence). This CDR3 is 15 amino acids long. The CDR3 is CSAPLRTGNTYEQYF. The CDR3 coding sequence is TGCAGTGCTCCCCTCCGGACGGGGAATACCTACGAGCAGTACTTC.

This chain joins TRBV6-5 and TRBJ1-6; 10 positions agree with TRBD1. This CDR3 region has 15 residues. V shed 6 bases, J shed 6 bases, and the junction held 5 bases outside the gene matches. Germline V gene data show CDR1 as MNHEY and CDR2 as SVGAGI. The chain's CDR3 is CASSLTGGGNSPLHF. In DNA, the CDR3 is TGTGCCAGCAGCTTGACAGGGGGCGGTAATTCACCCCTCCACTTT.

The chain recombines TRBV6-5 with TRBJ2-2, with D perhaps given as TRBD1 or TRBD2 (5 bases each). The CDR3 length is 14 residues. Trimming stripped 3 bases from V and 5 bases from J, with 10 bases between. CDR1 and CDR2 (germline): MNHEY, SVGAGI. CDR3 nucleotides: TGTGCCAGCAGTTATGCAGGGACGACCGGGGAGCTGTTTTTT. Translation: CASSYAGTTGELFF.

This chain connects TRBV12-3 or TRBV12-4 to TRBJ2-1; maybe TRBD1 (6 bases). The CDR3 runs 15 residues. V shed 3 bases and J shed 4 bases, with 13 bases lying between them. For the CDR3, the DNA is TGTGCCAGCAGTTTCTGGCAGGGGACATACAATGAGCAGTTCTTC. Translating it yields CASSFWQGTYNEQFF.

This clonotype has only a few counts. The chain couples TRBV27 to TRBJ2-7; 11 bases line up with TRBD2. The CDR3 length is 15 residues. The V gene end was trimmed by 5 bases and the J gene end by 5 bases; junction bases not matched to a gene: 8. Per the germline V gene, CDR1 is MNHEY and CDR2 is SMNVEV (reference sequence). The CDR3 is CASSPLAGAMDEQYV. CDR3 in DNA: TGTGCCAGCAGTCCACTAGCGGGGGCTATGGACGAGCAGTACGTC.

This clonotype was recorded a few times. The chain recombines TRBV27 with TRBJ1-4; no firm D call. CDR3 length: 13 residues. Trimming stripped 5 bases from V and 9 bases from J, with 13 bases between. Looked up from germline, CDR1 is MNHEY and CDR2 is SMNVEV (reference sequence). The CDR3 reads CASSMRKNKKLFF. As DNA, the CDR3 is TGTGCCAGCAGTATGAGAAAAAATAAAAAACTGTTTTTT.

The table lists this clonotype with a few counts. The chain employs TRBV11-2 and TRBJ2-5; D remains ambiguous. Trimming took 6 bases from V and 5 from J, leaving 16 bases between them. The germline V gene encodes CDR1 SGHAT and CDR2 FQNNGV. This CDR3 spans 14 amino acids. Here the CDR3 DNA reads TGTGCCAGCAGTGTGGGTGGGTACCTGGAGACCCAGTACTTC. Translating gives CASSVGGYLETQYF. Drawing the rest from reference TRBV11-2 and TRBJ2-5, the complete variable domain is EAGVAQSPRYKIIEKRQSVAFWCNPISGHATLYWYQQILGQGPKLLIQFQNNGVVDDSQLPKDRFSAERLKGVDSTLKIQPAKLEDSAVYLCASSVGGYLETQYFGPGTRLLVL.

This clonotype has only a few counts. The rearrangement joins TRBV6-5 to TRBJ2-7; 10 nucleotides agree with TRBD2. The CDR3 runs 15 residues. Trimming cost V 6 bases and J 2 bases; bases outside gene matches: 7. The germline V gene encodes CDR1 MNHEY and CDR2 SVGAGI. Here the CDR3 DNA reads TGTGCCAGCAGCCTCGTTAGCGGGGGGACCTACGAGCAGTACTTC. This encodes CASSLVSGGTYEQYF.